A selection of T cell receptor beta chains follows, all from one sample in a study of T cells in Graves' hyperthyroidism and ophthalmopathy. TCRdb redid the calling of the multiplex PCR reads with MiXCR, one entry per CDR3 protein. This sample has roughly 420,000 distinct CDR3 sequences, with 15% to 18% found just once. The specimen was blood. The receptors stem from a woman aged 18-29 years with Graves' hyperthyroidism. Each CDR3 is given with its conserved first and last residue. A D gene is named only where the DNA matches it firmly. A clone size is listed for some rows: how often the clone was seen (once, few, many), or a class if it is expanded.

TRBV5-8	TRBJ2-1	NA	many	16	TGTGCCAGCAGCGTCCGACCAAGATCCTCCTACAATGAGCAGTTCTTC	CASSVRPRSSYNEQFF
TRBV6-2/TRBV6-3	TRBJ2-5	NA	many	13	TGTGCCAGCAGCCCGGAGAGGCAAGAGACCCAGTACTTC	CASSPERQETQYF
TRBV18	TRBJ1-5	NA	few	15	TGTGCCAGCTCACCGAGAGACGGATCCAATCAGCCCCAGCATTTT	CASSPRDGSNQPQHF
TRBV14	TRBJ1-1	NA	many	16	TGTGCCAGCAGCCAAGATTGGGGAAGGGAGAACACTGAAGCTTTCTTT	CASSQDWGRENTEAFF
TRBV20-1	TRBJ2-7	NA	many	12	TGCAGTGCTGCTCCAGGGACTCACGAGCAGTACTTC	CSAAPGTHEQYF
TRBV6-4	TRBJ2-2	NA	NA	17	TGTGCCAGCAGCTCCTTACCCGGGACAAGGAACACCGGGGAGCTGTTTTTT	CASSSLPGTRNTGELFF
TRBV7-9	TRBJ2-1	NA	many	12	TGTGCCAGCAGCCGTTGGGGCAATGAGCAGTTCTTC	CASSRWGNEQFF
TRBV11-1	TRBJ2-7	NA	many	12	TGTGCCAGCAGCTTAGGGGCGTTCGAGCAGTACTTC	CASSLGAFEQYF
TRBV4-1	TRBJ2-4	TRBD2	NA	17	TGCGCCAGCAGCCAAGCTCGAGCGGGGGGGATAGAAAACATTCAGTACTTC	CASSQARAGGIENIQYF
TRBV9	TRBJ1-2	NA	NA	13	TGTGCCAGCAGCGGGGAGACTAACTATGGCTACACCTTC	CASSGETNYGYTF
TRBV20-1	TRBJ2-5	TRBD2	many	15	TGCAGTGCTAGAGCGGGGAGCGGGAGGACGGAGACCCAGTACTTC	CSARAGSGRTETQYF
TRBV12-3/TRBV12-4	TRBJ2-1	TRBD2	few	15	TGTGCCAGCAGTCCCAGGGCTAGCGGGCAGGATGAGCAGTTCTTC	CASSPRASGQDEQFF
TRBV20-1	TRBJ2-4	NA	NA	16	TGCAGTGCTAGTCGGGCGATCGTCCAGGCCAAAAACATTCAGTACTTC	CSASRAIVQAKNIQYF
TRBV7-8	TRBJ1-2	TRBD1	many	15	TGTGCCAGCAGCTTAGGAGGGGGACAGGTTGAGGGCTACACCTTC	CASSLGGGQVEGYTF
TRBV5-1	TRBJ1-1	TRBD1	many	16	TGCGCCAGCAGCGGGGGACAGGAAGAAGGAGGGAATGAAGCTTTCTTT	CASSGGQEEGGNEAFF
TRBV2	TRBJ1-2	TRBD1	few	13	TGTGCCAGCAACGAACAGGGGGACTATGGCTACACCTTC	CASNEQGDYGYTF
TRBV6-5	TRBJ2-1	NA	NA	15	TGTGCCAGCAGTTATGAGAGTCGCTCCTACAATGAGCAGTTCTTC	CASSYESRSYNEQFF
TRBV24-1	TRBJ2-3	TRBD2	few	17	TGTGCCACCAGTGAACTCGGACTAGCGGGAGTGGCAGATACGCAGTATTTT	CATSELGLAGVADTQYF
TRBV6-6	TRBJ1-1	NA	few	15	TGTGCCAGCAGTTACTCTGGGGGAGGGGGCACTGAAGCTTTCTTT	CASSYSGGGGTEAFF
TRBV28	TRBJ2-3	NA	many	18	TGTGCCAGCAGTTTCCCTCTTAACAGGGTTATTAGCACAGATACGCAGTATTTT	CASSFPLNRVISTDTQYF
TRBV5-1	TRBJ2-5	TRBD2	NA	17	TGCGCCAGCAGCGTGACTAGCGGGAGGGCGCTTAAAGAGACCCAGTACTTC	CASSVTSGRALKETQYF
TRBV20-1	TRBJ2-3	TRBD2	many	14	TGCAGTGCTAGACTAGCGGGGGGCGCAGATACGCAGTATTTT	CSARLAGGADTQYF
TRBV19	TRBJ2-3	NA	few	14	TGTGCCAGTAGTCCAGGGACAAACACAGATACGCAGTATTTT	CASSPGTNTDTQYF
TRBV29-1	TRBJ2-7	NA	many	13	TGCAGCGTTTTCGGGACCTTCACCTACGAGCAGTACTTC	CSVFGTFTYEQYF
TRBV29-1	TRBJ1-1	NA	NA	14	TGCAGCGTTGCTAAACGGGGATTGAACACTGAAGCTTTCTTT	CSVAKRGLNTEAFF
TRBV6-1	TRBJ1-2	NA	many	15	TGTGCCAGCAGTGATGAGGCAGCGAGTAGCTATGGCTACACCTTC	CASSDEAASSYGYTF
TRBV9	TRBJ2-7	TRBD1	NA	14	TGTGCCAGCAGCGCCGGACAGGGGGTTAACGAGCAGTACTTC	CASSAGQGVNEQYF
TRBV7-3	TRBJ2-7	TRBD1	many	15	TGTGCCAGCAGCACCTTTCGTCAGGGGGACTACGAGCAGTACTTC	CASSTFRQGDYEQYF
TRBV12-3/TRBV12-4	TRBJ2-3	TRBD1	many	16	TGTGCCAGCAGTTTCCTTCGGACAGGAAGCACAGATACGCAGTATTTT	CASSFLRTGSTDTQYF
TRBV3-1	TRBJ2-5	NA	many	14	TGTGCCAGCAGCCAAGAGGCACACCAAGAGACCCAGTACTTC	CASSQEAHQETQYF
TRBV4-1	TRBJ2-7	NA	NA	14	TGCGCCAGCAGCCAAGTAAGGAATTCCTACGAGCAGTACTTC	CASSQVRNSYEQYF
TRBV7-9	TRBJ2-7	NA	many	13	TGTGCCAGCAGCCCACGGAGTGGGAGCGAGCAGTACTTC	CASSPRSGSEQYF
TRBV27	TRBJ2-2	NA	NA	14	TGTGCCAGCAGTTTAAACGGAAACACCGGGGAGCTGTTTTTT	CASSLNGNTGELFF
TRBV9	TRBJ2-1	NA	NA	13	TGTGCCAGCAGCGTAAACACTTACAATGAGCAGTTCTTC	CASSVNTYNEQFF
TRBV2	TRBJ2-5	TRBD1	many	17	TGTGCCAGCAGTGAAGGACCACGGACAGGCCAGAAAGAGACCCAGTACTTC	CASSEGPRTGQKETQYF
TRBV20-1	TRBJ2-1	TRBD2	many	14	TGCAGTGCTATGGGACTAGCGGGAGGGCCGCGGCAGTTCTTC	CSAMGLAGGPRQFF
TRBV2	TRBJ1-1	NA	NA	14	TGTGCCAGCAGTGTAATGGGACGGAACACTGAAGCTTTCTTT	CASSVMGRNTEAFF
TRBV5-1	TRBJ2-2	NA	NA	16	TGCGCCAGCAGCTTTACGGGTATCGCGAACACCGGGGAGCTGTTTTTT	CASSFTGIANTGELFF
TRBV7-9	TRBJ1-4	NA	few	14	TGTGCCAGCAGCCGGGCTGGGGGTAATGAAAAACTGTTTTTT	CASSRAGGNEKLFF
TRBV10-3	TRBJ2-3	TRBD2	NA	15	TGTGCCATCAGCAACCTAGCGGGAGGACCAGATACGCAGTATTTT	CAISNLAGGPDTQYF
TRBV11-1	TRBJ2-3	NA	many	14	TGTGCCAGCACCACAACAGCTACGACAGATACGCAGTATTTT	CASTTTATTDTQYF
TRBV12-3/TRBV12-4	TRBJ1-6	NA	NA	12	TGTGCCAGCAGTTTAGGGATGTCACCCCTCCACTTT	CASSLGMSPLHF
TRBV3-1	TRBJ2-1	TRBD2	many	15	TGTGCCAGCAGCCTCGGACTAGCGGGAGGGCGTGAGCAGTTCTTC	CASSLGLAGGREQFF
TRBV4-1	TRBJ2-1	NA	NA	14	TGCGCCAGCAGCCAAGGGCGGTATGACAATGAGCAGTTCTTC	CASSQGRYDNEQFF
TRBV28	TRBJ1-4	TRBD1	many	13	TGTGCCACCGCGGGACAGAATATTGAAAAACTGTTTTTT	CATAGQNIEKLFF
TRBV10-3	TRBJ1-2	NA	few	14	TGTGCCATCAGTCATGAGACAGTCTCCTATGGCTACACCTTC	CAISHETVSYGYTF
TRBV19	TRBJ1-5	NA	NA	15	TGTGCCAGTAGTATAGACCCCCACAGGGCCCAGCCCCAGCATTTT	CASSIDPHRAQPQHF
TRBV28	TRBJ1-5	NA	few	15	TGTGCCAGCAGTTTCCGGACAGCTAGCAATCAGCCCCAGCATTTT	CASSFRTASNQPQHF
TRBV6-2/TRBV6-3	TRBJ2-7	TRBD1	NA	14	TGTGCCAGCAGTTACTCCCGACAGGGGCACGAGCAGTACTTC	CASSYSRQGHEQYF
TRBV24-1	TRBJ2-7	NA	few	13	TGTGCCACCAGTAAGGACGGGTCCTACGAGCAGTACTTC	CATSKDGSYEQYF
TRBV19	TRBJ2-3	NA	few	14	TGTGCCAGTAACATCGGGCAAATCACAGATACGCAGTATTTT	CASNIGQITDTQYF
TRBV7-2	TRBJ2-3	TRBD2	many	14	TGTGCCAGCAGCTTACCTAGCGGGACAGATACGCAGTATTTT	CASSLPSGTDTQYF
TRBV4-2	TRBJ1-1	NA	few	15	TGTGCCAGCAGCGTAAACCCAACAGAGAACACTGAAGCTTTCTTT	CASSVNPTENTEAFF
TRBV12-3/TRBV12-4	TRBJ1-2	NA	many	16	TGTGCCAGCAGTTATCTGGGGTCACAAACCGCCTATGGCTACACCTTC	CASSYLGSQTAYGYTF
TRBV11-2	TRBJ1-1	NA	many	15	TGTGCCAGCAGCTTGTGGCAGTCGAGGATTCCCGAAGCTTTCTTT	CASSLWQSRIPEAFF
TRBV20-1	TRBJ1-1	NA	many	15	TGCAGTGCTCACTACCCGGGACTGATGAACACTGAAGCTTTCTTT	CSAHYPGLMNTEAFF
TRBV7-2	TRBJ1-2	NA	NA	16	TGTGCCAGCAGCTTAACCTGGTCAGCGGCCCGCTATGGCCACACCTTC	CASSLTWSAARYGHTF
TRBV3-1	TRBJ1-1	NA	many	15	TGTGCCAGCAGCCAAAACCGTCAAACAAGTCGAAAAGCTTTCTTT	CASSQNRQTSRKAFF
TRBV7-9	TRBJ1-2	NA	few	13	TGTGCCAGCAGCCTTCCGGCCCGCTATGGCTACACCTTC	CASSLPARYGYTF
TRBV28	TRBJ2-7	TRBD1	many	15	TGTGCCAGCGAGGCACCGGGACAGGGCTCCTACGAGCAGTACTTC	CASEAPGQGSYEQYF